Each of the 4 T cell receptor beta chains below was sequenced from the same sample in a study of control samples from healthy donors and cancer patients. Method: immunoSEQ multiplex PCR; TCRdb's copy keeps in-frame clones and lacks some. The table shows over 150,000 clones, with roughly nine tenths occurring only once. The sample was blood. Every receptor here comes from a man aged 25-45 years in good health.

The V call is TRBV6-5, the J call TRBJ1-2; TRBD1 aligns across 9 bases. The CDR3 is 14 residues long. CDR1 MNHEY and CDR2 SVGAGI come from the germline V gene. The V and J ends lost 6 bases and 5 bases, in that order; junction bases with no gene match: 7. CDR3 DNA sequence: TGTGCCAGCAGCCCCCCGGGACAGGGATATGGCTACACCTTC. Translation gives CASSPPGQGYGYTF.

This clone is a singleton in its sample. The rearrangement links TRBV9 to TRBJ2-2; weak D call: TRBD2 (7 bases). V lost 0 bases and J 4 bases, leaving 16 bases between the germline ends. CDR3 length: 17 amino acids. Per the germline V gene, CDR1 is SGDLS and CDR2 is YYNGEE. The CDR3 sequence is CASSVGLGGPSTGELFF. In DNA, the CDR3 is TGTGCCAGCAGCGTAGGTCTCGGGGGGCCGTCCACCGGGGAGCTGTTTTTT.

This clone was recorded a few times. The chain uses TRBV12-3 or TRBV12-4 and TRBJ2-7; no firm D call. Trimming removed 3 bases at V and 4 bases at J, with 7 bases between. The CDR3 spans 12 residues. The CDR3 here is CASSLHVYEQYF. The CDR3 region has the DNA TGTGCCAGCAGTTTGCACGTTTACGAGCAGTACTTC.

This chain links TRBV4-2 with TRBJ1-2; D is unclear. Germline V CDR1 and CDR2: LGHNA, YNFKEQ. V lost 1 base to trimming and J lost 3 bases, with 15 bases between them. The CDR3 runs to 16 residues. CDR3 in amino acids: CASSQASQAGYYGYTF. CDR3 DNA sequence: TGTGCCAGCAGCCAAGCCTCTCAGGCGGGGTACTATGGCTACACCTTC.